This T cell receptor (beta chain) emerged from a study of blood T cell repertoires in COVID-19. The overall study: Acute and convalescent COVID-19 specimens originated in the United States, Italy and Spain. From T cells, B-cell-depleted T cells, or PBMCs came the material, which was cDNA or gDNA.

This table comes from immunoSEQ multiplex PCR, and its TCRdb copy is limited to in-frame clones, with some not included. Here the sample spans 250,000 to 350,000 clones, approximately 90% being singletons. Trimming cost V 6 bases and J 4 bases, with 15 bases left between them. CDR1 is SEHNR and CDR2 is FQNEAQ in the germline V gene (reference sequence). This CDR3 has 15 residues. This rearrangement joins TRBV7-9 to TRBJ1-4; D not resolved. The clonotype originates from a woman in her fifties or sixties with acute or convalescent COVID-19. The sequenced material came from peripheral blood. CDR3 sequence: CASSPDRGNNEKLFF. As DNA, the CDR3 is TGTGCCAGCAGTCCAGACCGGGGAAATAATGAAAAACTGTTTTTT.